Described below is a single T cell receptor beta chain sequence and its context. Its antigen is currently unknown. Sequencing was performed with immunoSEQ multiplex PCR; in TCRdb, only in-frame clones are kept and a portion is missing. This sample has a few hundred thousand clones, with around 80% found just once. This sample is part of a study of shared clonotypes between healthy human individuals. The healthy adult donors were HIV-negative and reported no recent acute infections or vaccinations. Unsorted material relied on about 90 million PBMCs as the source of genomic DNA. V lost 8 bases and J lost 6; bases outside the gene matches: 7. Germline V gene sequence: CDR1 MDHEN, CDR2 SYDVKM. CDR3 size: 14 residues. Study-wide points: With few donors, the genetic and exposure-history diversity represented was limited. Sampling was confined to blood; repertoires within tissues likely differ.

The receptor was isolated from a woman in her thirties or forties in good health. Some clones in this sample may be carry-over from other donors' samples. The V and J genes are TRBV28 and TRBJ1-6, with 7 bases matching TRBD1. The sample comprised PBMCs. This chain's CDR3 is CASSAPGGNSPLHF. CDR3 nucleotide sequence: TGTGCCAGCTCCGCCCCAGGGGGTAATTCACCCCTCCACTTT. The full variable domain, rest sourced from reference TRBV28 and TRBJ1-6, is DVKVTQSSRYLVKRTGEKVFLECVQDMDHENMFWYRQDPGLGLRLIYFSYDVKMKEKGDIPEGYSVSREKKERFSLILESASTNQTSMYLCASSAPGGNSPLHFGNGTRLTVT.